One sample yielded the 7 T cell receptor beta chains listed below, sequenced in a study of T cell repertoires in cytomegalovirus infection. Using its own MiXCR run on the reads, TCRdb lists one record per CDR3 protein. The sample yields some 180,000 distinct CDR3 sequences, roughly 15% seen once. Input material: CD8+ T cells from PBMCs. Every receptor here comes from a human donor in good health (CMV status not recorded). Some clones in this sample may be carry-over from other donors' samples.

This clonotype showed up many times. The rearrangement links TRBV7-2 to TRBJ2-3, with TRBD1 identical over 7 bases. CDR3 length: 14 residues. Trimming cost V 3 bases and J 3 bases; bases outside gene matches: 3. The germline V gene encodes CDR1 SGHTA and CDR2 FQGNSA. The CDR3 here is CASSFAQGTDTQYF. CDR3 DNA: TGTGCCAGCAGCTTCGCACAGGGGACAGATACGCAGTATTTT. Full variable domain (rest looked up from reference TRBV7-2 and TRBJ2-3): GAGVSQSPSNKVTEKGKDVELRCDPISGHTALYWYRQSLGQGLEFLIYFQGNSAPDKSGLPSDRFSAERTGGSVSTLTIQRTQQEDSAVYLCASSFAQGTDTQYFGPGTRLTVL.

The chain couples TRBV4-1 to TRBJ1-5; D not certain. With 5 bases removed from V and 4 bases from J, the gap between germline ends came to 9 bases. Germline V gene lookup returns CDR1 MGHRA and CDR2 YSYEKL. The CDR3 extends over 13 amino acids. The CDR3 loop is CASSLRANQPQHF. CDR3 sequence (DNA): TGCGCCAGCAGCTTAAGGGCAAATCAGCCCCAGCATTTT.

The CDR3 nucleotides read TGTGCCAGCAGACAGGGTTTGGCTGGGGCCAACGTCCTGACTTTC. Its translation: CASRQGLAGANVLTF. The chain employs TRBV27 and TRBJ2-6; D possibly corresponds to TRBD1 (6 bases). V lost 6 bases, J lost 2 bases, and 11 bases lay in between. This CDR3 comprises 15 residues. Germline CDR1 reads MNHEY; CDR2 reads SMNVEV (reference sequence).

CDR3: CASSARVGSPYEQYF. CDR3 nucleotide sequence: TGTGCCAGCAGCGCCAGAGTCGGGTCGCCCTACGAGCAGTACTTC. J is TRBJ2-7 and V is TRBV6-2 or TRBV6-3; unclear D gene. The V end lost 6 bases, the J end lost 2 bases, and 17 bases lay between the germline ends. The CDR3 runs 15 residues. The V gene's germline CDR1 is MNHEY and CDR2 SVGEGT.

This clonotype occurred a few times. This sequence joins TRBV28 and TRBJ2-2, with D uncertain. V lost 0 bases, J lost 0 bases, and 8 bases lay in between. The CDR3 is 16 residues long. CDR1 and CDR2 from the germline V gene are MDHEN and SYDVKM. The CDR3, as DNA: TGTGCCAGCAGTTTATGGCCAGGCTCGAACACCGGGGAGCTGTTTTTT. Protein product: CASSLWPGSNTGELFF.

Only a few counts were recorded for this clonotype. CDR3 amino acids: CASERGEPGLASEQFF. The DNA of the CDR3 is TGCGCCAGCGAAAGAGGGGAACCGGGACTAGCAAGCGAGCAGTTCTTC. The chain couples TRBV4-3 to TRBJ2-1; 9 positions match TRBD2. J gave up 10 bases and V 8 bases, and 18 bases lay outside the gene matches. CDR1 is LGHNA and CDR2 is YSLEER in the germline V gene. CDR3 length equals 16 residues.

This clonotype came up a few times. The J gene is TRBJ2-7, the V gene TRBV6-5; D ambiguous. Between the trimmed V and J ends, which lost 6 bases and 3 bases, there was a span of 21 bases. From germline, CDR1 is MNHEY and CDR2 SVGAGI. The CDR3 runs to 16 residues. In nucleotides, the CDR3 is TGTGCCAGCAGCTTTAACGTAGGACCCTCTTTCTACGAGCAGTACTTC. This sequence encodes CASSFNVGPSFYEQYF.